Detailed here is one T cell receptor (beta chain). Its antigen is as yet unknown. TCRdb's copy holds only in-frame clones and misses some; the assay was immunoSEQ multiplex PCR. The data contain around 140,000 clones, over 90% of them singletons. V shed 2 bases, J shed 4 bases, and the junction held 6 bases outside the gene matches. This CDR3 spans 16 amino acids. Germline V gene data show CDR1 as SGHRS and CDR2 as YFSETQ. This sample is part of a study of T cell responses to AZD1222 COVID-19 vaccine. Looking at the study overall: Investigators merged groups given second doses at roughly 4 or roughly 12 weeks. Study-wide findings and caveats: Just a handful of people given AZD1222 tested seropositive at baseline.

This sequence was found in an adult in good health. The chain couples TRBV5-1 to TRBJ1-3; 10 bases are shared with TRBD1. The input for sequencing was peripheral blood, taken on day 0 of AZD1222 vaccination. The CDR3: CASSLTGTGAGNTIYF. The CDR3 DNA reads TGCGCCAGCAGCTTAACCGGGACAGGGGCAGGAAACACCATATATTTT.